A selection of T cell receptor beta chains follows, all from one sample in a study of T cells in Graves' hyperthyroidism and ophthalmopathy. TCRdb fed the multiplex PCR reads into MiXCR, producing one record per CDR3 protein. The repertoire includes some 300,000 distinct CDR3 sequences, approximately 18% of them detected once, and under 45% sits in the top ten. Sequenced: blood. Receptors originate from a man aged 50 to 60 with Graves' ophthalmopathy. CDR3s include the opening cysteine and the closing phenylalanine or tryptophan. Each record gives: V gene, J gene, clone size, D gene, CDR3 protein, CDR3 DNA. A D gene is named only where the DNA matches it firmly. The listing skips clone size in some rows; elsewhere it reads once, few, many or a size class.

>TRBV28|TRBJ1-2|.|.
CASSLTRPYGYTF
TGTGCCAGCAGTTTGACGCGTCCCTATGGCTACACCTTC
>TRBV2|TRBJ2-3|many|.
CASSSDLIRAEGATDTQYF
TGTGCCAGCAGCAGTGACCTAATTCGGGCGGAGGGGGCCACAGATACGCAGTATTTT
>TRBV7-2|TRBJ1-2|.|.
CASSLAGTSGYGYTF
TGTGCCAGCAGCTTAGCGGGGACATCGGGCTATGGCTACACCTTC
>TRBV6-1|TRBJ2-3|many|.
CASSPRDSGGPSRGTDTQYF
TGTGCCAGCAGCCCTCGGGATAGCGGAGGACCTTCAAGAGGCACAGATACGCAGTATTTT
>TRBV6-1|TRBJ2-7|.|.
CASDMRISYEQYF
TGTGCCAGTGATATGCGCATCTCCTACGAGCAGTACTTC
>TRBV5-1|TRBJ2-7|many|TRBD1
CASSEGTAFEQYF
TGCGCCAGCAGCGAAGGGACAGCCTTTGAGCAGTACTTC
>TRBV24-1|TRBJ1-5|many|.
CATSHRHGQPQHF
TGTGCCACCTCTCATCGGCACGGTCAGCCCCAGCATTTT
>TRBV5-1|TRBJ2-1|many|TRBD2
CASSSAGTSGRGVYNEQFF
TGCGCCAGCAGCTCCGCCGGGACTAGCGGGAGAGGGGTGTACAATGAGCAGTTCTTC
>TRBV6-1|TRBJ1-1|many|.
CASSEAGTPREAFF
TGTGCCAGCAGTGAAGCGGGGACCCCAAGGGAAGCTTTCTTT
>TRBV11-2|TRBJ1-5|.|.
CASSLEGGGAQHF
TGTGCCAGCAGCCTCGAGGGGGGGGGGGCCCAGCATTTT
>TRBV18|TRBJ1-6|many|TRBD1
CASSYEQGTNSPLHF
TGTGCCAGCTCGTATGAACAGGGGACGAATTCACCCCTCCACTTT
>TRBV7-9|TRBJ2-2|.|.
CASRPGISNTGELFF
TGTGCCAGCAGGCCCGGGATTTCGAACACCGGGGAGCTGTTTTTT
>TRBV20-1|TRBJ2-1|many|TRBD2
CSAPTSGGLDEQFF
TGCAGTGCTCCGACTAGCGGGGGTCTGGATGAGCAGTTCTTC
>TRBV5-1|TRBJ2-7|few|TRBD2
CASSLGGTSGPSYEQYF
TGCGCCAGCAGCTTGGGAGGTACTAGCGGCCCCTCCTACGAGCAGTACTTC
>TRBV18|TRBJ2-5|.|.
CASSPSGRLQETQYF
TGTGCCAGCTCACCCTCAGGTCGGCTCCAAGAGACCCAGTACTTC
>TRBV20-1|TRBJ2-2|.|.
CSALETKTNTGELFF
TGCAGTGCTCTTGAGACTAAAACGAACACCGGGGAGCTGTTTTTT
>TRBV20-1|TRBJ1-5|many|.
CSASMFGQSNQPQHF
TGCAGTGCTAGTATGTTTGGACAGAGCAATCAGCCCCAGCATTTT
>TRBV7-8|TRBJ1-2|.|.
CASSLQALGQSNYGYTF
TGTGCCAGCAGCTTACAGGCCCTGGGGCAGAGTAACTATGGCTACACCTTC
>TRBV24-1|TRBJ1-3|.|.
CAPQKTLKGTCSGNTIYF
TGTGCCCCACAAAAGACATTGAAGGGGACCTGCTCTGGAAACACCATATATTTT
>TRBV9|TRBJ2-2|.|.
CASSVPSDRANTGELFF
TGTGCCAGCAGCGTACCTTCCGATAGGGCGAACACCGGGGAGCTGTTTTTT
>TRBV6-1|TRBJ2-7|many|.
CASRPQPWGEQYF
TGTGCCAGCAGACCACAGCCTTGGGGCGAGCAGTACTTC
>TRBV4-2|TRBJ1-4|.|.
CASSHPFLLGGEDEKLFF
TGTGCCAGCAGCCACCCCTTCCTTTTGGGGGGAGAGGATGAAAAACTGTTTTTT
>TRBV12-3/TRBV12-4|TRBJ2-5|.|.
CASSPNNLGGQETQYF
TGTGCCAGCAGTCCCAACAATCTGGGGGGCCAAGAGACCCAGTACTTC
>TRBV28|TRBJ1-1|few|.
CASNSLHAEAFF
TGTGCCAGCAACAGCTTACACGCTGAAGCTTTCTTT
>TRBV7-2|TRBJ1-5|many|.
CASSLTGWYQPQHF
TGTGCCAGCAGCTTAACGGGGTGGTACCAGCCCCAGCATTTT
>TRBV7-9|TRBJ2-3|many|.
CASSPGSSGSSTDTQYF
TGTGCCAGCAGCCCCGGTAGTAGCGGTTCTAGCACAGATACGCAGTATTTT
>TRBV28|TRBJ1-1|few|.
CASSLGQGRSHTEAFF
TGTGCCAGCAGTTTAGGGCAGGGTAGGTCCCACACTGAAGCTTTCTTT
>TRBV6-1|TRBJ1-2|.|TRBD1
CATSGGVDGYTF
TGTGCCACATCAGGGGGGGTTGATGGCTACACCTTC
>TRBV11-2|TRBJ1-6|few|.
CASSLAPERSLHF
TGTGCCAGCAGCTTAGCCCCGGAGCGATCCCTCCACTTT
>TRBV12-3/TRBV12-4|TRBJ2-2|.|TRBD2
CASTPGAAGGTGELFF
TGTGCCAGCACCCCAGGCGCAGCGGGAGGCACCGGGGAGCTGTTTTTT
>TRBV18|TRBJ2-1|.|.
CASSPPENSYNEQFF
TGTGCCAGCTCACCACCGGAGAACTCCTACAATGAGCAGTTCTTC
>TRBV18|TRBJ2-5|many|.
CASSPTSLGKETQYF
TGTGCCAGCTCACCAACCTCACTAGGGAAAGAGACCCAGTACTTC
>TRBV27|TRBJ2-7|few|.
CASSLSWRGGYEQYF
TGTGCCAGCAGTTTATCGTGGCGGGGAGGCTACGAGCAGTACTTC
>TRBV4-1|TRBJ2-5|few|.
CASREGQLQETQYF
TGCGCCAGCAGAGAAGGACAGCTTCAAGAGACCCAGTACTTC
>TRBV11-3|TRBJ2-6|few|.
CASSLSVWGSSSGANVLTF
TGTGCCAGCAGCTTAAGTGTTTGGGGCAGCAGCTCTGGGGCCAACGTCCTGACTTTC
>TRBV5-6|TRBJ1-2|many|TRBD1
CASRSGQGTGGYTF
TGTGCCAGCAGATCCGGACAGGGCACTGGTGGCTACACCTTC
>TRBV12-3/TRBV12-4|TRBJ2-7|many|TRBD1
CASRAGTVLSYEQYF
TGTGCCAGCAGGGCCGGGACAGTCCTCTCCTACGAGCAGTACTTC
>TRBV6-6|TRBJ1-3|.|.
CASSYVRGGGNTIYF
TGTGCCAGCAGTTACGTCCGGGGTGGGGGAAACACCATATATTTT
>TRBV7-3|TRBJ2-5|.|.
CASSLSHGEVETQYF
TGTGCCAGCAGCTTAAGCCACGGGGAGGTAGAGACCCAGTACTTC